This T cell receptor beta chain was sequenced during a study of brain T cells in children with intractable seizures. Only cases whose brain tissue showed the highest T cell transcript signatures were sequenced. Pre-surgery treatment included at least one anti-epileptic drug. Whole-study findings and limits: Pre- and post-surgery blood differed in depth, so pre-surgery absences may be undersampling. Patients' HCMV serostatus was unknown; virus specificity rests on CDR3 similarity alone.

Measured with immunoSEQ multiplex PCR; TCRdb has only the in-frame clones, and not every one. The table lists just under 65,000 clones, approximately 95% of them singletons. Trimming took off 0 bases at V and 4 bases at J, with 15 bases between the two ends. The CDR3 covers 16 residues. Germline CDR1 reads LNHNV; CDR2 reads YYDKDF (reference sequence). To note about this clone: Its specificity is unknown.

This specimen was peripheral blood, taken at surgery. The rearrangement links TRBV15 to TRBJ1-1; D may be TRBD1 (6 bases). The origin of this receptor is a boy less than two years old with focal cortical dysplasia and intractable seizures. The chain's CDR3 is CATSRDQGPEATEAFF. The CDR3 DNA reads TGTGCCACCAGCAGAGATCAGGGGCCCGAGGCCACTGAAGCTTTCTTT.